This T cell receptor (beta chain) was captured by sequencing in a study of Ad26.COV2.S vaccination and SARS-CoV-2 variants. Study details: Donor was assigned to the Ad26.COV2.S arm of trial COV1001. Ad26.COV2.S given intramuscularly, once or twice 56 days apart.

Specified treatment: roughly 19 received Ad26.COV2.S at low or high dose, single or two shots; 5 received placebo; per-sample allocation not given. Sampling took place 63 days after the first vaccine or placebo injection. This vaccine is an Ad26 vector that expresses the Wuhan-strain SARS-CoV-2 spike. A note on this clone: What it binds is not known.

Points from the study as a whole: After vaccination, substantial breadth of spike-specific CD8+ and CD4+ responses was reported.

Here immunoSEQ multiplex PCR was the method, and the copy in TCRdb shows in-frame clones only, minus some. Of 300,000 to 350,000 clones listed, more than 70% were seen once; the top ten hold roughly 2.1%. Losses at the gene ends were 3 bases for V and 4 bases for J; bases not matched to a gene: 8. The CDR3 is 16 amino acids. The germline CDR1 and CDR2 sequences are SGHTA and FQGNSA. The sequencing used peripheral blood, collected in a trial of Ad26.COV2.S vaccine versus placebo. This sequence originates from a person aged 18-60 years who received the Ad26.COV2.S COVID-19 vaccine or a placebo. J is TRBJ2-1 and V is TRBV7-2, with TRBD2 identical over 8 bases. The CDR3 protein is CASSFLSGDLYNEQFF. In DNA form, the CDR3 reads TGTGCCAGCAGCTTCCTTAGCGGGGATCTATACAATGAGCAGTTCTTC.